Presented here are 26 T cell receptor beta chains from one specimen sequenced in a study of early T cells in non-severe SARS-CoV-2 infection. TCRdb reprocessed the 5' RACE reads with MiXCR, giving one entry per CDR3 protein. The repertoire has tens of thousands of distinct CDR3 sequences, under 15% of them found once; the top ten carry over 1%. The sequenced material came from whole blood. The origin of the receptors is an adult who was a healthcare worker with PCR-confirmed SARS-CoV-2 infection or an uninfected control (not recorded which).

The sample holds many counts of this clonotype. CDR3 DNA: TGTGCCAGCAGGGGCTCGAAGCGGGGATACAATGAGCAGTTCTTC. This translates into CASRGSKRGYNEQFF. This sequence joins TRBV27 and TRBJ2-1; TRBD2 aligns across 7 bases. J was trimmed by 4 bases and V by 6 bases; bases with no gene match: 9. The CDR3 sequence is 15 residues long. CDR1 and CDR2 from the germline V gene are MNHEY and SMNVEV (reference sequence).

The chain combines TRBV29-1 with TRBJ2-7; 7 bases line up with TRBD1. V trimming: 7 bases; J trimming: 0 bases; junction bases outside the gene matches: 6. The CDR3 contains 13 residues. Germline V gene sequence: CDR1 SQVTM, CDR2 ANQGSEA. CDR3 in amino acids: CSGRTGSSYEQYF. CDR3 in DNA: TGCAGCGGAAGGACAGGCAGCTCCTACGAGCAGTACTTC.

This chain joins TRBV7-8 and TRBJ2-3; 9 bases line up with TRBD1. The CDR3 extends over 18 amino acids. The junction had 12 bases not matched to a gene; V was cut back by 2 bases and J by 3 bases. Germline loops: CDR1 SGHVS, CDR2 FQNEAQ. CDR3 nucleotide sequence: TGTGCCAGCAGCTTAACGTTTTGGGGACAGGGTTTTACAGATACGCAGTATTTT. Translating gives CASSLTFWGQGFTDTQYF.

To note about this clonotype: A clone one base away is much larger, so this may be a read error. This chain connects TRBV7-2 to TRBJ1-1; 9 bases line up with TRBD1. J was trimmed by 1 base and V by 5 bases; bases with no gene match: 2. CDR1 and CDR2 from the germline V gene are SGHTA and FQGNSA. There are 14 residues in the CDR3. The CDR3 coding sequence is TGTGCCAGCAGCCGGGACAGGGCGAACACTGAAGCTTTCTTT. It is translated as CASSRDRANTEAFF.

This clonotype was seen many times. The chain couples TRBV30 to TRBJ2-5, with a tentative D call TRBD1 (7 bases). V shed 5 bases and J shed 1 base, with 11 bases lying between them. The CDR3 length is 13 residues. CDR1 is GTSNPN, CDR2 SVGIG, per germline (reference sequence). The CDR3, as DNA: TGTGCCTGGGCAGGGGGACTCCAAGAGACCCAGTACTTC. Translation: CAWAGGLQETQYF.

At least ten counts were recorded for this clonotype. CDR3 bases: TGTGCCAGCAGCTTTGGGGTACAGCAGCCCCAGCATTTT. Protein: CASSFGVQQPQHF. The chain uses TRBV7-9 and TRBJ1-5; D gene unclear. Trimming took 3 bases from V and 7 from J, leaving 10 bases between them. The germline V gene has CDR1 SEHNR and CDR2 FQNEAQ (reference sequence). The CDR3 loop spans 13 amino acids.

V is TRBV28 and J is TRBJ2-7, with 7 positions matching TRBD2. CDR3 length: 15 residues. V lost 5 bases and J lost 2; bases outside the gene matches: 9. The V gene's germline CDR1 is MDHEN and CDR2 SYDVKM. CDR3 amino acids: CASSEVAGGTYEQYF. DNA for the CDR3: TGTGCCAGCAGTGAGGTCGCCGGGGGGACCTACGAGCAGTACTTC.

This chain links TRBV29-1 with TRBJ1-1; no firm D call. Trimming pared 7 bases from V and 2 bases from J, leaving 14 bases between. CDR1 and CDR2 from the germline V gene are SQVTM and ANQGSEA. CDR3 length: 13 amino acids. The CDR3 DNA reads as TGCAGCGCTGAGGTCGGGAGTAACACTGAAGCTTTCTTT. Residues: CSAEVGSNTEAFF. The complete variable domain, with remaining parts taken from reference TRBV29-1 and TRBJ1-1, reads SAVISQKPSRDICQRGTSLTIQCQVDSQVTMMFWYRQQPGQSLTLIATANQGSEATYESGFVIDKFPISRPNLTFSTLTVSNMSPEDSSIYLCSAEVGSNTEAFFGQGTRLTVV.

In this sample, this clonotype turned up many times. The V gene is TRBV7-2, the J gene TRBJ1-6; D remains ambiguous. V was shortened by 2 bases and J by 5 bases, with 4 bases between the two germline ends. This CDR3 region has 13 residues. Looked up from germline, CDR1 is SGHTA and CDR2 is FQGNSA. CDR3 bases: TGTGCCAGCAGCTTAACAAATAATTCACCCCTCCACTTT. This codes for CASSLTNNSPLHF.

The chain combines TRBV6-2 or TRBV6-3 with TRBJ1-1; D is undetermined. Germline lookup yields CDR1 MNHEY and CDR2 SVGEGT. Deletions cut 2 bases from V and 7 bases from J, with 5 bases between. The CDR3 totals 11 residues. The CDR3 loop reads CASSYNHEAFF. In nucleotides, the CDR3 is TGTGCCAGCAGTTACAATCATGAAGCTTTCTTT.

V gene TRBV6-6 combines with J gene TRBJ1-6, with 7 bases fitting TRBD1. V trimming: 6 bases; J trimming: 13 bases; junction bases outside the gene matches: 9. The CDR3 is 13 amino acids. CDR1 is MNHNY and CDR2 is SVGAGI in the germline V gene (reference sequence). The CDR3, as DNA: TGTGCCAGCAGCATCCGGGACAGTGTGCCCCTCCACTTT. This encodes CASSIRDSVPLHF.

This clonotype came up many times. The chain uses TRBV29-1 and TRBJ2-4; perhaps D is TRBD1 or TRBD2 (5 bases each). This CDR3 has 10 residues. Germline V gene sequence: CDR1 SQVTM, CDR2 ANQGSEA. The V and J ends lost 7 bases and 12 bases respectively, with 13 bases between them. The DNA of the CDR3 is TGCAGCGGGGGGACCTCAACTCAGTACTTC. Translating gives CSGGTSTQYF. Full variable domain (remainder filled in from reference TRBV29-1 and TRBJ2-4): SAVISQKPSRDICQRGTSLTIQCQVDSQVTMMFWYRQQPGQSLTLIATANQGSEATYESGFVIDKFPISRPNLTFSTLTVSNMSPEDSSIYLCSGGTSTQYFGAGTRLSVL.

This clonotype was seen at least ten times. In DNA, the CDR3 is TGCAGTGCTTCTCACAGTTATGAGCAGTTCTTC. Translating it yields CSASHSYEQFF. The chain employs TRBV20-1 and TRBJ2-1; D uncertain. Deletions cut 5 bases from V and 8 bases from J, with 10 bases between. This CDR3 region has 11 residues. CDR1 and CDR2 (germline): DFQATT, SNEGSKA (reference sequence).

This clonotype was counted many times. The chain has TRBV20-1 and TRBJ2-5, with D possibly being TRBD1 or TRBD2 (6 bases each). V lost 5 bases to trimming and J lost 10 bases, with 14 bases between them. CDR3 length: 11 residues. Germline CDR1 DFQATT, CDR2 SNEGSKA (reference sequence). CDR3: CSARQEGGQYF. The CDR3 nucleotides read TGCAGTGCTCGACAGGAGGGCGGCCAGTACTTC.

By sample fraction, this clonotype is medium-sized (0.01 to 0.1%). V is TRBV23-1 and J is TRBJ2-1, with a possible D match to TRBD1 (5 bases). TRBV23-1 is reported as an ORF; its role is uncertain. V was trimmed by 1 base and J by 0 bases, leaving 7 bases between them. This CDR3 comprises 15 residues. The CDR3 DNA reads TGCGCCAGCAGTCAATGTCAGGGCTCCTACAATGAGCAGTTCTTC. Translation: CASSQCQGSYNEQFF.

This clonotype was recorded many times. The chain couples TRBV7-2 to TRBJ2-3; the D is unclear. Trimming cost V 11 bases and J 5 bases, with 26 bases left between them. The CDR3 consists of 16 residues. Looked up from germline, CDR1 is SGHTA and CDR2 is FQGNSA. CDR3 region: CAVPIRRSAILDTQYF. The CDR3 DNA reads as TGTGCCGTCCCGATTCGGCGCAGCGCGATTTTAGATACGCAGTATTTT.

This clonotype was recorded at least ten times. V gene TRBV29-1 combines with J gene TRBJ1-1; TRBD1 agrees at 10 bases. Per the germline V gene, CDR1 is SQVTM and CDR2 is ANQGSEA. The CDR3 has 14 amino acids. Losses at the gene ends were 7 bases for V and 1 base for J; bases not matched to a gene: 6. The CDR3 sequence is CSAGTGVRNTEAFF. The CDR3 DNA reads TGCAGCGCCGGGACAGGGGTTCGGAACACTGAAGCTTTCTTT.

The chain is built from TRBV28 and TRBJ1-4, with a weak D call TRBD1 (6 bases). The CDR3 covers 14 residues. Germline V CDR1 and CDR2: MDHEN, SYDVKM. Trimming pared 10 bases from V and 7 bases from J, leaving 19 bases between. The CDR3 protein is CATYYTGAGEKLFF. The CDR3 region has the DNA TGTGCCACCTATTATACGGGGGCCGGTGAAAAACTGTTTTTT.

The V call is TRBV12-3 or TRBV12-4, the J call TRBJ2-3, with D perhaps matching TRBD1 (6 bases). Trimming took 1 base from V and 0 from J, leaving 8 bases between them. The CDR3 totals 15 residues. The CDR3 nucleotides are TGTGCCAGCAGTTTAGTACAGGGAAGCACAGATACGCAGTATTTT. This sequence encodes CASSLVQGSTDTQYF.

This clonotype came up many times. The chain joins TRBV5-4 to TRBJ1-2, with no clear D. Per the germline V gene, CDR1 is SGHNT and CDR2 is YYREEE (reference sequence). The CDR3 totals 14 residues. The V end lost 5 bases, the J end lost 4 bases, and 15 bases lay between the germline ends. The CDR3 reads CASSFAANPYGYTF. The CDR3 coding sequence is TGTGCCAGCAGTTTTGCTGCGAACCCCTATGGCTACACCTTC.

Ten or more counts support this clonotype. This chain joins TRBV5-4 and TRBJ1-2; D unresolved. CDR1 is SGHNT, CDR2 YYREEE, per germline (reference sequence). Trimming cost V 1 base and J 3 bases, with 7 bases left between them. There are 13 residues in the CDR3. As DNA, the CDR3 is TGTGCCAGCAGCTTGTCGGAATACTATGGCTACACCTTC. Its translation is CASSLSEYYGYTF. Based on the CDR3 plus reference TRBV5-4 and TRBJ1-2, the full variable domain is ETGVTQSPTHLIKTRGQQVTLRCSSQSGHNTVSWYQQALGQGPQFIFQYYREEENGRGNFPPRFSGLQFPNYSSELNVNALELDDSALYLCASSLSEYYGYTFGSGTRLTVV.

This clonotype was recorded many times. The J gene is TRBJ1-1, the V gene TRBV12-5, with D unresolved. Trimming stripped 1 base from V and 0 bases from J, with 6 bases between. CDR1 and CDR2 (germline): LGHNT, FRNRAP. CDR3 length equals 14 residues. CDR3: CASGLGQVNTEAFF. The CDR3 DNA reads TGTGCTAGTGGTTTGGGGCAGGTGAACACTGAAGCTTTCTTT.

This clonotype was seen at least ten times. The CDR3 is CSVETSGNYEQFF. The CDR3, as DNA: TGCAGTGTCGAAACTAGCGGGAACTATGAGCAGTTCTTC. The genes are TRBV20-1 and TRBJ2-1; 10 nucleotides align to TRBD2. Germline V gives CDR1 DFQATT, CDR2 SNEGSKA (reference sequence). This CDR3 is built from 13 residues. The junction had 8 bases not matched to a gene; V was cut back by 7 bases and J by 8 bases.

In this sample, this clonotype turned up a few times. The gene calls are TRBV18 and TRBJ2-7; unclear D gene. This CDR3 has 14 residues. V gave up 0 bases and J gave up 5 bases, with 11 bases separating them. From germline, CDR1 is KGHSH and CDR2 LQKENI. As DNA, the CDR3 is TGTGCCAGCTCACCACCCACGACACGAAACGAGCAGTACTTC. Its protein is CASSPPTTRNEQYF.

This clonotype came up many times. J is TRBJ2-5 and V is TRBV12-3 or TRBV12-4; no firm D call. The CDR3 is 15 residues long. V was cut by 3 bases and J by 3 bases, with 14 bases left in between. In DNA form, the CDR3 reads TGTGCCAGCAGTTTTATAGGGAAAGCTGAAGAGACCCAGTACTTC. Translation gives CASSFIGKAEETQYF.

At least ten counts were recorded for this clonotype. This chain links TRBV3-1 with TRBJ1-2; unclear D gene. Germline V gene lookup returns CDR1 LGHDT and CDR2 YNNKEL (reference sequence). This CDR3 is built from 12 residues. The ends were cut back, 1 base at V and 8 bases at J, with 8 bases in the middle. This chain's CDR3 is CASSQGIGGYTF. In DNA, the CDR3 is TGTGCCAGCAGCCAAGGGATTGGGGGCTACACCTTC.